Below are 6 T cell receptor beta chains sequenced from a single sample in a study of cytomegalovirus exposure and HLA in healthy donors (dated by TCRdb to 2016 to 2017). The receptor library was made with the immunoSEQ multiplex PCR assay. The multiplex PCR relied on a mix of 60 forward primers for TCR Vbeta segments and 13 reverse primers for TCR Jbeta segments. This is the immuneACCESS table as TCRdb keeps it, with only in-frame sequences that have V and J called. A part of the clones is gone; compared with another copy, unresolved V genes explain less than half, and the rest is unexplained. The sample table lists around 27,000 clones, about 60% of them with a count of one. Around 43% of the sample comes from the top ten. Sequencing used PBMCs. The receptors were sampled from a male donor in good health and CMV-seropositive.

This rearrangement joins TRBV28 to TRBJ2-7, with D tentatively TRBD1 (5 bases). This CDR3 has 13 amino acids. V was trimmed by 6 bases and J by 0 bases, leaving 9 bases between them. Germline CDR1 is MDHEN and CDR2 is SYDVKM. The CDR3 sequence: CASRQASSYEQYF. The CDR3 region has the DNA TGTGCCAGCAGACAGGCGAGCTCCTACGAGCAGTACTTC.

This clone came up once. This chain uses TRBV5-5 with TRBJ1-6; D remains ambiguous. The CDR3 is 15 amino acids. Trimming stripped 0 bases from V and 7 bases from J, with 11 bases between. The germline V gene has CDR1 SGHKS and CDR2 YYEKEE (reference sequence). CDR3 nucleotide sequence: TGTGCCAGCAGCTTGGAGATACTCGAGAATTCACCCCTCCACTTT. It yields the protein CASSLEILENSPLHF.

This clone is a singleton in its sample. The rearrangement links TRBV6-1 to TRBJ1-1; D possibly corresponds to TRBD1 (6 bases). The CDR3 runs 15 residues. The germline V gene has CDR1 MNHNS and CDR2 SASEGT. V was trimmed by 7 bases and J by 0 bases, leaving 15 bases between them. The CDR3 region is CASTAGWTVNTEAFF. The DNA for the CDR3 is TGTGCCAGCACCGCCGGCTGGACAGTGAACACTGAAGCTTTCTTT.

V is TRBV7-9 and J is TRBJ2-6, with unresolved D. Trimming took 4 bases from V and 2 from J, leaving 18 bases between them. The CDR3 runs to 18 residues. The germline CDR1 and CDR2 sequences are SEHNR and FQNEAQ (reference sequence). The DNA for the CDR3 is TGTGCCAGCAGCTCCCTCGGGTCGCACCGAGCTGGGGCCAACGTCCTGACTTTC. It yields the protein CASSSLGSHRAGANVLTF.

This clone was recorded a few times. The V gene is TRBV9, the J gene TRBJ2-3; D perhaps matches TRBD2 (6 bases). The CDR3 is made up of 16 amino acids. The V end was cut by 0 bases, the J end by 1 base, with 12 bases between. CDR1 is SGDLS, CDR2 YYNGEE, per germline. CDR3 residues: CASSVEGSGGTDTQYF. The DNA for the CDR3 is TGTGCCAGCAGCGTAGAGGGTAGCGGAGGCACAGATACGCAGTATTTT.

The chain joins TRBV6-4 to TRBJ2-3; D might be TRBD2 (6 bases). Germline V gives CDR1 MRHNA, CDR2 SNTAGT. The CDR3 has 17 residues. V was clipped by 0 bases and J by 2 bases, with 15 bases between them. This chain's CDR3 is CASSDSVNSGPTDTQYF. CDR3 bases: TGTGCCAGCAGTGACTCGGTCAATAGCGGACCCACAGATACGCAGTATTTT.